The entry below describes one TCR beta chain. The antigen remains unidentified. The CDR3 is cut off 3 residues early in the read; its end comes from the germline J gene. The germline gives CDR1 LNHDA, CDR2 SQIVND (reference sequence). The CDR3 runs to 15 residues. Cervical HPV DNA detected by MY09/MY11 PCR, typed by dot-blot. Repertoires were generated with immunoSEQ multiplex PCR, while TCRdb's copy carries only in-frame clones and drops some. This sample carries 25,000 to 35,000 clones, with 15% to 20% going to the ten biggest clones. This specimen belongs to a study of T cells in women clearing cervical HPV infection. Study in general: Case blood drawn at lesion detection; control blood after infection cleared. General study points: Repertoire richness, not evenness, was significantly elevated in CIN3+ cases versus controls.

V usage is TRBV19 and J usage is TRBJ1-4, with D maybe TRBD1 (5 bases). The sample comprised blood buffy coat. This receptor was taken from a woman between 18 and 70 years old with a cervical HPV16 infection that either progressed to CIN3+ or cleared (not recorded which). This chain's CDR3 is CASSIASGNNSPLFF. Partial CDR3 DNA: TGTGCCAGTAGTATAGCATCAGGGAATAATTCACCA.